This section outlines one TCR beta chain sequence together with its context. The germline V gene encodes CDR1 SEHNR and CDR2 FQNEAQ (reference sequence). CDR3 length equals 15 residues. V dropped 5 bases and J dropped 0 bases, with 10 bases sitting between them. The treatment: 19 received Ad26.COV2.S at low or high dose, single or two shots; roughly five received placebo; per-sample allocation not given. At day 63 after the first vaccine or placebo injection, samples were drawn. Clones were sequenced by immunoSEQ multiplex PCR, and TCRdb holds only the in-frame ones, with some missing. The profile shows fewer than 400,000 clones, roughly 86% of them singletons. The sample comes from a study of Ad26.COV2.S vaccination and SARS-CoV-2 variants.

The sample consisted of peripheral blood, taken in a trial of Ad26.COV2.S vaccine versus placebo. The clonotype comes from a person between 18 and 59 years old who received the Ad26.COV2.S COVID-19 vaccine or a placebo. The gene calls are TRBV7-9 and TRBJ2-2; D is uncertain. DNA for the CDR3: TGTGCCAGCAGCCGAGACGGACCGAACACCGGGGAGCTGTTTTTT. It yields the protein CASSRDGPNTGELFF.